The rows below give T cell receptor beta chains drawn from one sample of a study of blood T cell repertoires in COVID-19. Assay: immunoSEQ multiplex PCR; the TCRdb copy retains only in-frame clones and omits some. The profile shows tens of thousands of clones, approximately 84% of them singletons. Sequencing was carried out using peripheral blood. The origin of the receptors is a man in his 70s with COVID-19, enrolled during active disease. Each CDR3 is given without its conserved first and last residue. The D gene is left open where the match is weak. Clone size appears in some rows only: once, few, many, or a class for an expanded clone.

d_gene	v_gene	j_gene	len	abundance	CDR3aa
.	TRBV7-9	TRBJ1-6	13	.	ASSSNRGRDSPLH
TRBD2	TRBV7-7	TRBJ2-7	12	.	ASSPGLAASEQY
TRBD1	TRBV12-3/TRBV12-4	TRBJ1-2	11	.	ASRTGGGYGYT
TRBD1	TRBV18	TRBJ1-6	11	.	ASGDQGALPLH
TRBD2	TRBV5-1	TRBJ2-5	15	.	ASSGYLRTSRPETQY
.	TRBV6-2/TRBV6-3	TRBJ2-6	15	many	ASSPRGGISGANVLT
.	TRBV28	TRBJ2-2	12	.	ASSYQKPIGELF
.	TRBV30	TRBJ2-4	14	.	AWSVPAGAGWNIQY
TRBD2	TRBV6-5	TRBJ2-5	13	.	ASGSAGGSQETQY
.	TRBV2	TRBJ1-1	11	.	ASSFNTYTEAF
.	TRBV28	TRBJ1-4	14	.	ASSRQGLNSDEKLF
TRBD2	TRBV5-1	TRBJ2-5	14	.	ASSLGGLAGRETQY
.	TRBV3-1/TRBV3-2	TRBJ2-6	17	once	ASSPELTRVYSGANVLT
TRBD1	TRBV19	TRBJ1-5	12	few	ASNTGAHNQPQH
TRBD2	TRBV7-8	TRBJ2-3	13	.	ASSPLAGSGDTQY
TRBD2	TRBV4-2	TRBJ2-7	14	.	ASSQGLAEGSYEQY
TRBD1	TRBV13	TRBJ1-6	15	.	ASSLGQGGFYNSPLH
TRBD1	TRBV3-1/TRBV3-2	TRBJ2-5	11	.	ASSLGQQETQY
.	TRBV11-2	TRBJ2-7	12	.	ASSPLEGAYEQY
TRBD1	TRBV5-1	TRBJ2-5	15	.	AMTNRDRGPSKETQY
TRBD1	TRBV29-1	TRBJ2-5	12	few	SVEGRTGRETQY
.	TRBV6-2/TRBV6-3	TRBJ1-2	13	.	ASSYRRQVSYGYT